This TCR beta chain emerged from a study of CD8+ T cells in alopecia areata. Extraction of RNA preceded its reverse transcription into cDNA, which served as the sequencing template. The assay was immunoSEQ multiplex PCR, and TCRdb's table has in-frame clones only and misses some. The sample records roughly 200,000 clones, 40% to 45% being singletons. About this clone itself: Its antigen remains unidentified.

CDR3 length: 14 residues. Germline-derived CDR1 and CDR2 are SGHDT and YYEEEE. Trimming cost V 4 bases and J 7 bases, with 17 bases left between them. The treatment denotes: oral pan-JAK inhibitor, 5-10 mg twice daily. Obtained from alopecia areata patients were lesional scalp punch biopsies along with peripheral blood. General study findings and limits: Elevated clonality characterized lesional scalp relative to normal scalp, particularly in alopecia totalis/universalis. Baseline CD8+ expansion's link to response remains uncertain, as there was one nonresponder.

The rearrangement uses TRBV5-6 and TRBJ2-5; D perhaps matches TRBD2 (6 bases). The clonotype comes from a human donor with alopecia areata. The starting material was CD4+ T cells sorted from blood, obtained at approximately week 37, from a patient treated with tofacitinib. In DNA, the CDR3 is TGTGCCAGCAGCCTTGAACGGGGGACGGGGACCCAGTACTTC. The encoded protein is CASSLERGTGTQYF.